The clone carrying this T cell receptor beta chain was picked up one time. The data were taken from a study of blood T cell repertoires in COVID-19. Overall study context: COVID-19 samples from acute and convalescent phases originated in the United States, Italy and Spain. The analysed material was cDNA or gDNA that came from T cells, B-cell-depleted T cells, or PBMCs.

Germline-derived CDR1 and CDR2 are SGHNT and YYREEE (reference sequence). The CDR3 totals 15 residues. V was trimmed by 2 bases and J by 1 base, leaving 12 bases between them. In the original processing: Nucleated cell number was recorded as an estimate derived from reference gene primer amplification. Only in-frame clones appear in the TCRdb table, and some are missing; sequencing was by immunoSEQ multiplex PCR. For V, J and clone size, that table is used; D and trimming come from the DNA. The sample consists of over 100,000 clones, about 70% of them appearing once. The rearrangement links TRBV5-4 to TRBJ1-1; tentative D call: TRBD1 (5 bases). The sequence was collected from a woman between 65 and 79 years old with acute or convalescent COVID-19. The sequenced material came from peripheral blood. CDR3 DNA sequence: TGTGCCAGCAGCTTAAGACAGTCTTCGAACACTGAAGCTTTCTTT. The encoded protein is CASSLRQSSNTEAFF.